The 11 T cell receptor beta chains below come from one sample, sequenced in a study of identical twins' blood T cells. Each CDR3 protein gets one entry after TCRdb re-called the 5' RACE reads with MiXCR. The sample shows 350,000 to 400,000 distinct CDR3 sequences, about 28% of them seen only once. Sequencing was performed on PBMCs. These receptors all stem from a woman aged 18-55 years in good health.

This clonotype appeared a few times. The chain couples TRBV6-5 to TRBJ2-3, with a possible D match to TRBD2 (5 bases). CDR3 length equals 11 residues. CDR1 is MNHEY, CDR2 SVGAGI, per germline. Trimming removed 7 bases at V and 6 bases at J, with 8 bases between. The CDR3: CASKRRDTQYF. In DNA, the CDR3 is TGTGCCAGCAAGCGGAGGGATACGCAGTATTTT.

This clonotype was recorded many times. The gene calls are TRBV6-2 or TRBV6-3 and TRBJ2-7; weak D call: TRBD2 (6 bases). The V end lost 7 bases, the J end lost 3 bases, and 16 bases lay between the germline ends. The CDR3 is made up of 14 amino acids. The germline V gene has CDR1 MNHEY and CDR2 SVGEGT. The CDR3 nucleotides are TGTGCCAGCAAGAAGGTAGCGGTTAACTACGAGCAGTACTTC. It is translated as CASKKVAVNYEQYF.

The CDR3 nucleotides read TGTGCTAGTGGTACAGGCGGCACAGATACGCAGTATTTT. Residues: CASGTGGTDTQYF. The V and J genes are TRBV12-5 and TRBJ2-3, with D perhaps matching TRBD1 (5 bases). The CDR3 has 13 amino acids. Between the trimmed V and J ends, which lost 5 bases and 1 base, there was a span of 7 bases. Per the germline V gene, CDR1 is LGHNT and CDR2 is FRNRAP.

The chain recombines TRBV6-6 with TRBJ1-5, with 7 nucleotides matching TRBD1. Germline trimming cut 1 base from V and 0 bases from J; bases unmatched to any gene: 15. Looked up from germline, CDR1 is MNHNY and CDR2 is SVGAGI (reference sequence). The CDR3 runs 20 residues. The CDR3 sequence: CASSYFTEMGTVYSNQPQHF. DNA for the CDR3: TGTGCCAGCAGTTACTTTACGGAAATGGGGACAGTTTATAGCAATCAGCCCCAGCATTTT.

This clonotype was observed once. The V call is TRBV20-1, the J call TRBJ2-1; TRBD2 might be the D (7 bases). The CDR3 has 15 residues. CDR1 and CDR2 from the germline V gene are DFQATT and SNEGSKA (reference sequence). The V end was cut by 4 bases, the J end by 7 bases, with 20 bases between. The CDR3 region has the DNA TGCAGTGCTATTAGGGGGAGCGGGATATCAAATGAGCAGTTCTTC. Its translation: CSAIRGSGISNEQFF.

CDR3 coding DNA: TGTGCCATCAGTGAGTCGGAAAGGACCGGGGAGCTGTTTTTT. It specifies CAISESERTGELFF. The chain uses TRBV10-3 and TRBJ2-2; D is uncertain. The CDR3 runs 14 residues. CDR1 ENHRY and CDR2 SYGVKD come from the germline V gene. V lost 0 bases to trimming and J lost 5 bases, with 7 bases between them.

V gene TRBV5-1 combines with J gene TRBJ1-1, with TRBD1 identical over 7 bases. Germline CDR1 reads SGHRS; CDR2 reads YFSETQ. This CDR3 spans 13 amino acids. V lost 4 bases to trimming and J lost 7 bases; unmatched junction nucleotides: 7. The CDR3 region has the DNA TGCGCCAGCAGCCCGGGACAGAACCTTGAAGCTTTCTTT. Translating gives CASSPGQNLEAFF. Based on the CDR3 plus reference TRBV5-1 and TRBJ1-1, the full variable domain is KAGVTQTPRYLIKTRGQQVTLSCSPISGHRSVSWYQQTPGQGLQFLFEYFSETQRNKGNFPGRFSGRQFSNSRSEMNVSTLELGDSALYLCASSPGQNLEAFFGQGTRLTVV.

The chain combines TRBV19 with TRBJ1-1; TRBD1 might be the D (5 bases). Trimming removed 0 bases from V and 5 bases from J, with 10 bases in between. The CDR3 extends over 14 amino acids. In germline, CDR1 is LNHDA, CDR2 SQIVND (reference sequence). The CDR3 DNA reads TGTGCCAGTAGTATAGATGGGGCCGAAACTGAAGCTTTCTTT. Protein sequence: CASSIDGAETEAFF.

This clonotype was found a few times. The chain joins TRBV6-6 to TRBJ2-7; D uncertain. Trimming removed 2 bases at V and 7 bases at J, with 6 bases between. CDR1 MNHNY and CDR2 SVGAGI come from the germline V gene (reference sequence). The CDR3 is 11 residues long. Here the CDR3 DNA reads TGTGCCAGCAGTTACGTGGGGGAGCAGTACTTC. This sequence encodes CASSYVGEQYF.

The rearrangement links TRBV29-1 to TRBJ1-1; a weak D match, TRBD1 (6 bases). CDR3 length equals 13 residues. Germline values: CDR1 SQVTM, CDR2 ANQGSEA. In DNA form, the CDR3 reads TGCGGCATAACAGGGCGGTCGAACACTGAAGCTTTCTTT. Amino acids: CGITGRSNTEAFF. The complete variable domain, with remaining parts taken from reference TRBV29-1 and TRBJ1-1, reads SAVISQKPSRDICQRGTSLTIQCQVDSQVTMMFWYRQQPGQSLTLIATANQGSEATYESGFVIDKFPISRPNLTFSTLTVSNMSPEDSSIYLCGITGRSNTEAFFGQGTRLTVV.

The genes are TRBV20-1 and TRBJ2-3; 7 nucleotides match TRBD2. The V and J ends lost 3 bases and 6 bases, in that order; junction bases with no gene match: 12. The CDR3 contains 15 residues. The V gene's germline CDR1 is DFQATT and CDR2 SNEGSKA (reference sequence). The CDR3 here is CSASFGLGPSDTQYF. The CDR3 nucleotides read TGCAGTGCTAGTTTTGGACTAGGCCCTAGCGATACGCAGTATTTT.